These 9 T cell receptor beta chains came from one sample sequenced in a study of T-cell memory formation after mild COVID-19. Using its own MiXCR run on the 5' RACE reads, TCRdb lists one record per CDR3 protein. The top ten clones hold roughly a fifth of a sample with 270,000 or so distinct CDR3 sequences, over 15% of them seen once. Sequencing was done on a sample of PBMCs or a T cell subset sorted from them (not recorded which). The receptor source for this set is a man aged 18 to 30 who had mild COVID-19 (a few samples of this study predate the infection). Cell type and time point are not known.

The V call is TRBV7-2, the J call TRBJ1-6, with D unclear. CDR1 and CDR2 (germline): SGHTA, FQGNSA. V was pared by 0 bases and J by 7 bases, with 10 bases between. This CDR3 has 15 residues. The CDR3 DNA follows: TGTGCCAGCAGCTTAGCCCCAGGCCCGAATTCACCCCTCCACTTT. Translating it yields CASSLAPGPNSPLHF.

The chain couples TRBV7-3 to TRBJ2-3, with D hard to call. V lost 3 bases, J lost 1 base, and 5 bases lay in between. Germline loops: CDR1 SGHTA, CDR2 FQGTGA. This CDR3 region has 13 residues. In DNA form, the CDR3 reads TGTGCCAGCAGCTTCGGTCGCACAGATACGCAGTATTTT. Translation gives CASSFGRTDTQYF.

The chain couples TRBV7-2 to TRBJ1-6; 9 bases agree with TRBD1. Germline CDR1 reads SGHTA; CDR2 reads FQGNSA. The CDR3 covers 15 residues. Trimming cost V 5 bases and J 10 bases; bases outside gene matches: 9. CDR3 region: CASSPGQGLTSPLHF. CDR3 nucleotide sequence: TGTGCCAGCAGCCCGGGACAGGGTTTAACCTCACCCCTCCACTTT.

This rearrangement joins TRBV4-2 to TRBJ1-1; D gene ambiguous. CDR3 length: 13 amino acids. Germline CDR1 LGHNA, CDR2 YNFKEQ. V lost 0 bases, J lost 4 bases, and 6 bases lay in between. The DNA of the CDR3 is TGTGCCAGCAGCCAAGACCACCGCACTGAAGCTTTCTTT. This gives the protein CASSQDHRTEAFF.

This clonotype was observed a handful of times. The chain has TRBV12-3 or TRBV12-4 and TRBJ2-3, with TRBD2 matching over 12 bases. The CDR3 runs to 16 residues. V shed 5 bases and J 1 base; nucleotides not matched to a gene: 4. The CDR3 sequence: CASSTLAGGRTDTQYF. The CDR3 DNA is TGTGCCAGCAGTACTCTAGCGGGGGGGCGCACAGATACGCAGTATTTT.

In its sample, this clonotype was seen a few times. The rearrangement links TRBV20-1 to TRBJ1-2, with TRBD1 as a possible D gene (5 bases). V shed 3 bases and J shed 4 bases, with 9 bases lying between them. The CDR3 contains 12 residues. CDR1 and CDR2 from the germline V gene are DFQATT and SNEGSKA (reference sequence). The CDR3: CSASGTGYGYTF. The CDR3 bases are TGCAGTGCTAGTGGGACGGGCTATGGCTACACCTTC.

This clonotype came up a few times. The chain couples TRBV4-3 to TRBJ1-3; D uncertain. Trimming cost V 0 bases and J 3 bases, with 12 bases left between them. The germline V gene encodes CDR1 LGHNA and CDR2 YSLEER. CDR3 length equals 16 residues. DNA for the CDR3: TGCGCCAGCAGCCAAGATCCGGGTTTTAGTGGAAACACCATATATTTT. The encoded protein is CASSQDPGFSGNTIYF.

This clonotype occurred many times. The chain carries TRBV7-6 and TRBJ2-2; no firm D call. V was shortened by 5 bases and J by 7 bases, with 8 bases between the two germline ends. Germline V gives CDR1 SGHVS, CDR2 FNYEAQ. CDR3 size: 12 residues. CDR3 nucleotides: TGTGCCAGCAGCCCCTTTATCGGGGAGCTGTTTTTT. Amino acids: CASSPFIGELFF.

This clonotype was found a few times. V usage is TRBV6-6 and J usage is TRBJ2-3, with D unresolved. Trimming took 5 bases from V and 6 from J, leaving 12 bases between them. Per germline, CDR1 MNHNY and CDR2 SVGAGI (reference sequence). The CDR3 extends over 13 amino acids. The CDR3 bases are TGTGCCAGCAGTCGCCGAGGCGCGGATACGCAGTATTTT. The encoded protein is CASSRRGADTQYF.